Listed below are T cell receptor beta chains from one sample, sequenced in a study of PD-1 blockade in mismatch repair-deficient tumors. Libraries were prepared by immunoSEQ multiplex PCR; TCRdb keeps only in-frame clonotypes and omits some of them. This sample has under 150,000 clones, with 88% found just once. This specimen consisted of peripheral blood, obtained 72 weeks after starting pembrolizumab. The receptors here all came from an adult with mismatch repair-deficient cancer. Both conserved end residues are part of each CDR3. A D gene is named only where the DNA matches it firmly. Only part of the rows carry a size: once, few, many, or a class if the clone is expanded.

V gene,J gene,D gene,clone size,CDR3 DNA,CDR3 protein
TRBV5-1,TRBJ2-7,TRBD1,-,TGCGCCAGCAGCTTGGTAGACAGGGACGAGCAGTACTTC,CASSLVDRDEQYF
TRBV7-9,TRBJ1-5,-,-,TGTGCCAGCAGCTTAAGGGAGCAGCCCCAGCATTTT,CASSLREQPQHF
TRBV28,TRBJ1-1,-,-,TGTGCCAGCAGTTTACGGGGGGCACCTGAAGCTTTCTTT,CASSLRGAPEAFF
TRBV27,TRBJ1-4,-,-,TGTGCCAGCAGTTTATCGTTAAGATATAATGAAAAACTGTTTTTT,CASSLSLRYNEKLFF
TRBV23-1,TRBJ1-1,TRBD1,-,TGCGCCAGCAGTCAACGACAGGGGTTGAAGGCTGAAGCTTTCTTT,CASSQRQGLKAEAFF
TRBV7-2,TRBJ2-5,-,-,TGTGCCAGCAGCCCGCAGGGGAGGGAGACCCAGTACTTC,CASSPQGRETQYF
TRBV27,TRBJ2-2,-,few,TGTGCCAGCAGTTATGCGGGCCGGGCCGGGGAGCTGTTTTTT,CASSYAGRAGELFF
TRBV30,TRBJ2-2,-,-,TGTGCCTGGAAGGAAAGGGCCAACACCGGGGAGCTGTTTTTT,CAWKERANTGELFF
TRBV7-9,TRBJ2-1,-,-,TGTGCCAGCAGCTTATGGAGGGCCCGGGGAAGCAATGAGCAGTTCTTC,CASSLWRARGSNEQFF
TRBV4-2,TRBJ2-7,TRBD1,-,TGTGCCAGCAGCCAGGACAGGGGAACGTCCTACGAGCAGTACTTC,CASSQDRGTSYEQYF
TRBV7-9,TRBJ2-7,-,-,TGTGCCAGCAGCTTTTCCGGGGGACAAGTCTACGAGCAGTACTTC,CASSFSGGQVYEQYF
TRBV6-1,TRBJ1-5,-,-,TGTGCCAGCAATCTAAATGGGAGGCAGCCCCAGCATTTT,CASNLNGRQPQHF
TRBV7-2,TRBJ1-1,-,-,TGTGCCAGCAGCTTAAGTCTTTCAGGCACTGAAGCTTTCTTT,CASSLSLSGTEAFF
TRBV27,TRBJ1-2,-,-,TGTGCCAGCAGTCCTCTAGAGGGGTATGGCTACACCTTC,CASSPLEGYGYTF
TRBV27,TRBJ2-1,-,-,TGTGCCAGCAGTTTATCGGCCGGGGCAGGGTACAATGAGCAGTTCTTC,CASSLSAGAGYNEQFF
TRBV28,TRBJ2-7,-,-,TGTGCCAGCACCTCGGGACTTCCGGGCGAGCAGTACTTC,CASTSGLPGEQYF
TRBV29-1,TRBJ2-7,-,-,TGCAGCGTTGTCCCAGGAGGGTCCTACGAGCAGTACTTC,CSVVPGGSYEQYF
TRBV6-5,TRBJ1-4,TRBD1,-,TGTGCCAGCAGTCCCGGGACAGTAAATGAAAAACTGTTTTTT,CASSPGTVNEKLFF
TRBV6-1,TRBJ2-7,TRBD2,-,TGTGCCAGCACTCGTTCCCGGACTAGCGGCTACGAGCAGTACTTC,CASTRSRTSGYEQYF
TRBV2,TRBJ2-7,TRBD2,-,TGTGCCAGCAGTGACGGGAGGGATTCCTACGAGCAGTACTTC,CASSDGRDSYEQYF
TRBV6-4,TRBJ2-5,-,-,TGTGCCAGCAGTACCTATCGCGCATTGGTAAGAGAGACCCAGTACTTC,CASSTYRALVRETQYF
TRBV19,TRBJ2-7,TRBD2,-,TGTGCCAGTAGTATTGGGACTAGCGGGGAAAACGAGCAGTACTTC,CASSIGTSGENEQYF
TRBV4-1,TRBJ2-1,-,-,TGCGCCAGCAGCCAACCGGGAGCGAGCAATGAGCAGTTCTTC,CASSQPGASNEQFF
TRBV2,TRBJ2-1,TRBD2,-,TGTGCCAGCTCCCGAATACTAGCGGGAGGTAATGAGCAGTTCTTC,CASSRILAGGNEQFF
TRBV19,TRBJ2-5,-,-,TGTGCCAGTAGTATCCCCGGGGAACCTGAGACCCAGTACTTC,CASSIPGEPETQYF
TRBV7-9,TRBJ2-7,TRBD1,-,TGTGCCAGCAGCCTTGGACAGGCTCTAACCTACGAGCAGTACTTC,CASSLGQALTYEQYF
TRBV27,TRBJ2-7,-,-,TGTGCCAGCAGTTTAGGACGAAACTACGAGCAGTACTTC,CASSLGRNYEQYF
TRBV27,TRBJ2-1,-,-,TGTGCCAGCAGGCTAGGGAATGAGCAGTTCTTC,CASRLGNEQFF
TRBV28,TRBJ2-7,-,-,TGTGCCAGCAGTTTAAAAAGGACCTACGAGCAGTACTTC,CASSLKRTYEQYF
TRBV29-1,TRBJ2-7,-,-,TGCAGCGGGGGAGAGGGTATAACCTACGAGCAGTACTTC,CSGGEGITYEQYF
TRBV4-2,TRBJ2-2,-,-,TGTGCCAGCAGCCCTGTCGAGCGGACCAACACCGGGGAGCTGTTTTTT,CASSPVERTNTGELFF
TRBV28,TRBJ1-5,-,-,TGTGCCAGCACCCCCTTCGAGGGACTCAATCAGCCCCAGCATTTT,CASTPFEGLNQPQHF
TRBV5-1,TRBJ2-1,TRBD1,-,TGCGCCAGCAGCTTATCAGGGGGCAATGAGCAGTTCTTC,CASSLSGGNEQFF
TRBV6-5,TRBJ2-2,-,-,TGTGCCAGCAGTTACTCGAGATCAGCGGCCGGGGAGCTGTTTTTT,CASSYSRSAAGELFF
TRBV5-1,TRBJ2-7,-,-,TGCGCCAGCAGCTTGGACTCCCTAGAGCAGTACTTC,CASSLDSLEQYF
TRBV10-3,TRBJ2-5,-,-,TGTGCCATCAGTGAGTTGGGAACAAGGGAAGAGACCCAGTACTTC,CAISELGTREETQYF